The clone carrying this TCR beta chain was observed at least ten times. Its antigen is undetermined. V was pared by 4 bases and J by 1 base, with 6 bases of the junction left unmatched. The CDR3 sequence is 16 residues long. Per the germline V gene, CDR1 is LGHDT and CDR2 is YNNKEL (reference sequence). The data belong to a study of regulatory T cells in long-lasting Graves disease. Libraries of TCR beta came from iRepertoire HTBI primers plus Arm-PCR of CDR3 regions. TCRdb redid the calling of the multiplex PCR reads with MiXCR, one entry per CDR3 protein. The data contain 400,000 to 450,000 distinct CDR3 sequences, more than 12% of them seen just once; the ten biggest clones take up 16%. Documented time point: newly diagnosed GD, antithyroid drugs for less than 3 months. PBMCs provided the RNA from which the TCR library was made. EDTA tubes were used for drawing nine milliliters of peripheral blood.

Study outcomes and limitations: Persistent disease was characterized by preferential usage of TRBV28, TRBJ1-2 and TRBJ2-5.

In addition, the sample was reused for a study of T cells in Graves' hyperthyroidism and ophthalmopathy. That source adds: Patients aged 18 to 65 had newly diagnosed hyperthyroidism that had lasted under 2 months. Ophthalmopathy could be told apart from stable hyperthyroidism with a 13 V-J model.

The sample was peripheral blood mononuclear cells (PBMCs), taken at new diagnosis, from a patient treated with antithyroid drugs. The receptor was derived from a woman between 25 and 40 years old with Graves disease. J is TRBJ1-2 and V is TRBV3-1; 10 nucleotides align to TRBD1. DNA for the CDR3: TGTGCCAGCAGCCCCGGGACAGGGGAGGGTAACTATGGCTACACCTTC. As protein: CASSPGTGEGNYGYTF.